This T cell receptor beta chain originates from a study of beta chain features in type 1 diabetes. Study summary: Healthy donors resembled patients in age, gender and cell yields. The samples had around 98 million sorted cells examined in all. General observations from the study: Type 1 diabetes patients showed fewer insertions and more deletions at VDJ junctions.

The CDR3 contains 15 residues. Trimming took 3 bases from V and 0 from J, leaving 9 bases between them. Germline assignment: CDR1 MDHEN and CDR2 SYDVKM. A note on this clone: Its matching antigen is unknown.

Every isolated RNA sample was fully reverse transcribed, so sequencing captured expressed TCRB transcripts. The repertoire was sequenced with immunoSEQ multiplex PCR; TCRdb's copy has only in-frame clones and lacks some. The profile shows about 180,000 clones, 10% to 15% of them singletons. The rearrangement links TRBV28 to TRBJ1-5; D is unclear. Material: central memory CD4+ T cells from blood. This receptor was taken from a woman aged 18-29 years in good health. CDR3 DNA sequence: TGTGCCAGCAGTTTCCGGGGTAGTAGCAATCAGCCCCAGCATTTT. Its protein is CASSFRGSSNQPQHF.